Listed here is a single T cell receptor (beta chain). This entry comes from a study of control samples from healthy donors and cancer patients. V lost 1 base, J lost 5 bases, and 13 bases lay in between. This CDR3 is built from 16 residues. Per germline, CDR1 SGHKS and CDR2 YYEKEE (reference sequence). TCRdb keeps only in-frame clones here, not all; method: immunoSEQ multiplex PCR. The table lists about 73,000 clones, approximately 89% of them singletons, with under 20% in the top ten. This receptor was identified in a man aged 55 to 70 with lung cancer. The gene calls are TRBV5-5 and TRBJ1-6, with a weak D call TRBD1 (5 bases). Sequencing was carried out using PBMCs. CDR3 residues: CASSLTGATHNSPLHF. CDR3 sequence (DNA): TGTGCCAGCAGCTTGACAGGTGCTACCCATAATTCACCCCTCCACTTT.